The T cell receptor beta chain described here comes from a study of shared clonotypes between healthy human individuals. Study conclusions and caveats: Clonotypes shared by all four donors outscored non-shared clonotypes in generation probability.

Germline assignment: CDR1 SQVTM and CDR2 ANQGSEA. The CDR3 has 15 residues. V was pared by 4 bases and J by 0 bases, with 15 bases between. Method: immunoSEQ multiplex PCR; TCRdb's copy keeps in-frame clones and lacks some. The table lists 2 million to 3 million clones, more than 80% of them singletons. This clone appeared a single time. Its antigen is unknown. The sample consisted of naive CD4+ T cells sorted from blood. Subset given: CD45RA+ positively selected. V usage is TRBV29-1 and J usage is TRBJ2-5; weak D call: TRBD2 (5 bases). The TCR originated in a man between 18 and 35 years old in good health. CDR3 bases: TGCAGCGTTGTGGGCGGGCTACATGACCAAGAGACCCAGTACTTC. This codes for CSVVGGLHDQETQYF.